This is a list of T cell receptor beta chains from one sample in a study of shared clonotypes between healthy human individuals. Repertoires were generated with immunoSEQ multiplex PCR, while TCRdb's copy carries only in-frame clones and drops some. The sample lists over a million clones, approximately 97% occurring once. Material for sequencing was naive CD4+ T cells sorted from blood. The receptors originated from a man aged 25-45 years in good health. Both conserved end residues are part of each CDR3. Each record gives: J gene, clone size, D gene, V gene, CDR3 DNA, CDR3 protein. D genes are given only for firm matches. Clone sizes are given selectively: once, few, many, or a class where the clone is expanded.

TRBJ2-7,once,-,TRBV9,TGTGCCAGCAGCGTAGCTCTACAGTCCTACGAGCAGTACTTC,CASSVALQSYEQYF
TRBJ1-2,once,TRBD1,TRBV27,TGTGCCAGCAGTTTAGGAGGGGGCGCGGATGGCTACACCTTC,CASSLGGGADGYTF
TRBJ2-2,-,TRBD1,TRBV5-1,TGCGCCAGCAGCTTGGCAGGGGGATACACCGGGGAGCTGTTTTTT,CASSLAGGYTGELFF
TRBJ2-7,once,TRBD2,TRBV5-1,TGCGCCAGCAGCCCCGGCACAAGACTAGCGGGAGGCCCCTGGGAGCAGTACTTC,CASSPGTRLAGGPWEQYF
TRBJ2-1,-,-,TRBV28,TGTGCCAGCAGTTCTTTCGCACTCGGTGAGCAGTTCTTC,CASSSFALGEQFF
TRBJ2-1,once,-,TRBV20-1,TGCAGTGCTAGCCCCCGGGCCGAGCAGTTCTTC,CSASPRAEQFF
TRBJ1-2,-,-,TRBV6-6,TGTGCGATCCTAGCAGAATACTATGGCTACACCTTC,CAILAEYYGYTF
TRBJ2-3,-,TRBD2,TRBV9,TGTGCCAGCAGCGTAGCACCCCAGGGGACTAGCGGGAGGGGCACAGATACGCAGTATTTT,CASSVAPQGTSGRGTDTQYF
TRBJ2-4,-,-,TRBV5-1,TGCGCCACCTCCCATGGGGGTGGGGTCGCTCAAAACATTCAGTACTTC,CATSHGGGVAQNIQYF
TRBJ1-4,-,-,TRBV25-1,TGTGCCAGCAGTGAGGCCCCCTCGAATGAAAAACTGTTTTTT,CASSEAPSNEKLFF
TRBJ2-5,once,-,TRBV18,TGTGCCAGCTCACCAGAACAGGGTAGACAAGAGACCCAGTACTTC,CASSPEQGRQETQYF
TRBJ1-4,-,TRBD1,TRBV28,TGTGCCAGCAGGCGACAGGGTGTGGAAAAACTGTTTTTT,CASRRQGVEKLFF
TRBJ2-3,-,-,TRBV13,TGTGCCAGCAGCTTAGGGGCTAGGAGCACAGATACGCAGTATTTT,CASSLGARSTDTQYF
TRBJ1-2,-,-,TRBV5-1,TGCGCCAGCAGCTTGGGGGCGGACTATGGCTACACCTTC,CASSLGADYGYTF
TRBJ2-1,-,-,TRBV19,TGTGCCAGTAGCCCTTTTTTCTCAGAGGTACAGGGTGTTGAGCAGTTCTTC,CASSPFFSEVQGVEQFF
TRBJ2-5,-,-,TRBV7-9,TGTGCCAGCAGCTGGGGGAGGCTTGGGGAGACCCAGTACTTC,CASSWGRLGETQYF
TRBJ2-2,-,-,TRBV11-3,TGTGCCAGCAGCTTAATGTTGACCGGGGAGCTGTTTTTT,CASSLMLTGELFF
TRBJ1-1,-,TRBD1,TRBV10-3,TGTGCCATAGCACCGGGACAGACGAACACTGAAGCTTTCTTT,CAIAPGQTNTEAFF
TRBJ2-7,-,-,TRBV7-6,TGTGCCAGCAGCTCGATCCGGGGCCGGGTGGAACACTACGAGCAGTACTTC,CASSSIRGRVEHYEQYF
TRBJ1-1,-,-,TRBV5-1,TGCGCCAGCAGCTTGGAGGCCCGGAACACTGAAGCTTTCTTT,CASSLEARNTEAFF
TRBJ2-7,-,TRBD2,TRBV7-9,TGTGCCAGCAGCTTAGTGGTGGGAGGGCCACGAATCTACGAGCAGTACTTC,CASSLVVGGPRIYEQYF
TRBJ2-5,-,-,TRBV10-3,TGTGCCATCAGTGACTTAGAGACCCAGTACTTC,CAISDLETQYF